This T cell receptor (beta chain) was captured in a study of T cell repertoires in cytomegalovirus infection (dated by TCRdb to between 2018 and 2021). With respect to the entire study: Alongside well-studied HLA-B-restricted epitopes, the peptide stimulations were aimed at recently identified HLA-C-restricted CMV epitopes, whose presentation resists viral immunomodulation. Because public TCR beta signatures pointed to carriage of CMV infection together with the matching HLA type, the HLA type of each donor mattered for the analysis. Here is what the overall study found, with its caveats: In both this cohort and an independent roughly 350-donor cohort, the cumulative frequency of public TCR beta family members distinguished carriers of CMV infection plus the relevant HLA type. The ex vivo response was dominated by HLA-C-restricted CMV-specific TCR beta clonotypes, and the single most frequent clonotype in two of eight donors was supplied by these HLA-C-restricted clonotypes.

From a lookup of the germline V gene, CDR1 and CDR2 are SGHVS and FNYEAQ. Reading from cysteine to phenylalanine, the CDR3 counts 19 amino acids. The entry retains the CDR3 DNA only, 57 bases that are in frame from base 1. Trimming removed 5 bases from V and 2 bases from J; the gene matches leave 16 bases unexplained. Sequencing relied on an Illumina HiSeq 1500. TCRdb reprocessing: public reads trimmed at Q25 with fastp, clones called with MiXCR, in-frame beta chains kept. CDR3 protein sequences are deduplicated, and each keeps its most common genes and DNA. The sample table records about a million distinct CDR3 sequences; around 30% of these occur just once. The top ten clones comprise over 12% of the sample. This clonotype was seen once. Its cognate antigen has yet to be identified. Per-nucleotide qualities are absent, and no much larger clonotype sits a single base away. Evidence from a single read is weak.

Per the publication, the treatment or condition label means: in vitro stimulation with specific CMV peptide epitopes to enrich CMV-specific T cells. Sequenced material: cultured CD8+ T cells from PBMCs, taken from culture after CMV antigen stimulation. This receptor chain uses TRBV7-6 and TRBJ1-4; the junction holds 8 bases that match TRBD1. The receptor was isolated from a human donor in good health (CMV status not recorded). Some clones in this sample may be carry-over from other donors' samples. The CDR3 protein sequence reads: CASSQPYLGQGSTNEKLFF. At the DNA level, the sequence is TGTGCCAGCAGCCAGCCTTATCTAGGACAGGGATCGACTAATGAAAAACTGTTTTTT.